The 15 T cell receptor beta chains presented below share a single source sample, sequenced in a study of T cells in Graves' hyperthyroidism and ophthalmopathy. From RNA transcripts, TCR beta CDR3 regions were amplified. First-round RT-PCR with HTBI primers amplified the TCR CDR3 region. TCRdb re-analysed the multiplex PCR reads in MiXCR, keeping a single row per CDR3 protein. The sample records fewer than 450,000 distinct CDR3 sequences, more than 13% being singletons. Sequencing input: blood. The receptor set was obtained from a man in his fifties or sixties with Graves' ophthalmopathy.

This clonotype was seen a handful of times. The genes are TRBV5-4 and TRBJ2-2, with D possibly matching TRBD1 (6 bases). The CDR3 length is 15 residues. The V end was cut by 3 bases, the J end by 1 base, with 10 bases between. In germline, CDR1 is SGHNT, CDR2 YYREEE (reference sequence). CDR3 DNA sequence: TGTGCCAGCAGCTGGGGGCGTGGGAACACCGGGGAGCTGTTTTTT. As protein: CASSWGRGNTGELFF. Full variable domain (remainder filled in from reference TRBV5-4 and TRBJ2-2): ETGVTQSPTHLIKTRGQQVTLRCSSQSGHNTVSWYQQALGQGPQFIFQYYREEENGRGNFPPRFSGLQFPNYSSELNVNALELDDSALYLCASSWGRGNTGELFFGEGSRLTVL.

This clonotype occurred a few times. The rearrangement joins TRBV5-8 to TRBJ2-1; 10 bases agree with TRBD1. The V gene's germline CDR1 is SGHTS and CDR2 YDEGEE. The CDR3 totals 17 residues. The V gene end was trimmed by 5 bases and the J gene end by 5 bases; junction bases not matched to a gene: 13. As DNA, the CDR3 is TGTGCCAGCAGAATGAAAACCGGGACAGGGGTTAACAATGAGCAGTTCTTC. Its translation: CASRMKTGTGVNNEQFF.

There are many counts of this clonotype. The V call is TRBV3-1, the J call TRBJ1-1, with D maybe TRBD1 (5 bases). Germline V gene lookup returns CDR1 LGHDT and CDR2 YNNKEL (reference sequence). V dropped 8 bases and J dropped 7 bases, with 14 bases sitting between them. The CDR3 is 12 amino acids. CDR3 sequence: CASGVTGGEAFF. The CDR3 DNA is TGTGCCAGCGGGGTCACAGGAGGTGAAGCTTTCTTT.

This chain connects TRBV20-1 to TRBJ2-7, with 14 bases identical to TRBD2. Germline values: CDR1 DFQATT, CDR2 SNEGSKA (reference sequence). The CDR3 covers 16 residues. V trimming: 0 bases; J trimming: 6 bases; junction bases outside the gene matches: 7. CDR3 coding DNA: TGCAGTGCTAGAGATTCGGGACTAGCGGGAGTAAGCGAGCAGTACTTC. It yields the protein CSARDSGLAGVSEQYF.

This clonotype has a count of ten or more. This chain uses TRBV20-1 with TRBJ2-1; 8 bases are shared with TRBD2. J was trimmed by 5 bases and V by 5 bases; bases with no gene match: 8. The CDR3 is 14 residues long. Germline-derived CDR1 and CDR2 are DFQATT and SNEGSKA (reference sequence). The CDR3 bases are TGCAGTGCTTCGGATAGCGGGACCCACAATGAGCAGTTCTTC. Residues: CSASDSGTHNEQFF.

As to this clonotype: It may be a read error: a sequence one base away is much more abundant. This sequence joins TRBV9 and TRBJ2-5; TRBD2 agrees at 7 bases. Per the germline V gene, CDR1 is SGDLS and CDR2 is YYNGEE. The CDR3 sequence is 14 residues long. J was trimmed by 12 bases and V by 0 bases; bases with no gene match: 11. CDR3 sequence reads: CASSVGRERYPEYF. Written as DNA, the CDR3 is TGTGCCAGCAGCGTAGGGCGGGAGCGTTACCCCGAGTACTTC.

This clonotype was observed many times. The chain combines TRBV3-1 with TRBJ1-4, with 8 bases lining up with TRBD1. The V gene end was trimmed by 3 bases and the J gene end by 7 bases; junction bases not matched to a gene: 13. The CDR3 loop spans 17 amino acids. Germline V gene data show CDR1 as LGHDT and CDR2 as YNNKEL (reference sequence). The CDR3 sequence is CASSQSSEPGGREKLFF. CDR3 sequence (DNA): TGTGCCAGCAGCCAGTCAAGCGAGCCAGGGGGCCGTGAAAAACTGTTTTTT.

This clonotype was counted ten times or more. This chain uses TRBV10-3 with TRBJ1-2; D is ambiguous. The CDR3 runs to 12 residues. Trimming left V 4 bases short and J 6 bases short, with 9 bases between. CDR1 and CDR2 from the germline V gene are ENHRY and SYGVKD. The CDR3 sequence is CAISVSTNGYTF. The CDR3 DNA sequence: TGTGCCATCAGTGTGTCGACGAATGGCTACACCTTC.

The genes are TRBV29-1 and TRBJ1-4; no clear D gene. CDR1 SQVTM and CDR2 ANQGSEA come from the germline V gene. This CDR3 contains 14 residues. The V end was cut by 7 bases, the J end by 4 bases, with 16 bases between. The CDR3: CSARDPEDNEKLFF. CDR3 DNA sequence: TGCAGCGCTAGAGACCCGGAGGATAATGAAAAACTGTTTTTT.

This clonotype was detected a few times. The CDR3 reads CASSPKGGSLETQYF. In DNA form, the CDR3 reads TGTGCCAGCAGCCCAAAGGGGGGGAGTTTGGAGACCCAGTACTTC. The chain uses TRBV9 and TRBJ2-5; tentatively, D is TRBD2 (7 bases). V lost 4 bases to trimming and J lost 5 bases, with 18 bases between them. Germline CDR1 SGDLS, CDR2 YYNGEE. This CDR3 spans 15 amino acids.

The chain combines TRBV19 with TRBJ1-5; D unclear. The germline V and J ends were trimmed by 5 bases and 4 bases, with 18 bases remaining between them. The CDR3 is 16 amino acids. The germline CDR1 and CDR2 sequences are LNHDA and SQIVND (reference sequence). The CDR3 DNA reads TGTGCCAGTAGTGCCCCAGGAGTTCTGGGGAATCAGCCCCAGCATTTT. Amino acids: CASSAPGVLGNQPQHF. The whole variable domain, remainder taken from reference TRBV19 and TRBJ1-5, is DGGITQSPKYLFRKEGQNVTLSCEQNLNHDAMYWYRQDPGQGLRLIYYSQIVNDFQKGDIAEGYSVSREKKESFPLTVTSAQKNPTAFYLCASSAPGVLGNQPQHFGDGTRLSIL.

In DNA form, the CDR3 reads TGCGCCAGCAGCTCGAATCAGGGGGCTAGCTACAATGAGCAGTTCTTC. Amino acid sequence: CASSSNQGASYNEQFF. The chain couples TRBV5-1 to TRBJ2-1; 8 bases line up with TRBD1. The CDR3 extends over 16 amino acids. CDR1 SGHRS and CDR2 YFSETQ come from the germline V gene. V lost 3 bases to trimming and J lost 3 bases; unmatched junction nucleotides: 8.

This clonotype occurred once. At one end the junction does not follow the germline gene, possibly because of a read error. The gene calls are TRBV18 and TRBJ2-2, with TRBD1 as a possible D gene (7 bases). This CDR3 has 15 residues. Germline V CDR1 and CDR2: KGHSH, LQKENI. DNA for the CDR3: TGTGCCAGCTCAGCGACAGGGAGAAATGGCGGGGAGCTGCTTTTT. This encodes CASSATGRNGGELLF.

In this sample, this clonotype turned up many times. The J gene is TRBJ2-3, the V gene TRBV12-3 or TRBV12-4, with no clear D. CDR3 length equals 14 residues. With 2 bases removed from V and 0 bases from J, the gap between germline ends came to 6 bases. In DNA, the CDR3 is TGTGCCAGCAGTTTACAGAGAAGCACAGATACGCAGTATTTT. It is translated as CASSLQRSTDTQYF.

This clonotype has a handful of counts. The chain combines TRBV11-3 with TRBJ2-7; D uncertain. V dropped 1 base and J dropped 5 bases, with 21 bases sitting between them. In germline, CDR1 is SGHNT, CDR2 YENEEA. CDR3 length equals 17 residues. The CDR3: CASSLGRQESFQNEQYF. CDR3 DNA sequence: TGTGCCAGCAGCTTAGGTCGTCAGGAGAGTTTTCAGAACGAGCAGTACTTC.